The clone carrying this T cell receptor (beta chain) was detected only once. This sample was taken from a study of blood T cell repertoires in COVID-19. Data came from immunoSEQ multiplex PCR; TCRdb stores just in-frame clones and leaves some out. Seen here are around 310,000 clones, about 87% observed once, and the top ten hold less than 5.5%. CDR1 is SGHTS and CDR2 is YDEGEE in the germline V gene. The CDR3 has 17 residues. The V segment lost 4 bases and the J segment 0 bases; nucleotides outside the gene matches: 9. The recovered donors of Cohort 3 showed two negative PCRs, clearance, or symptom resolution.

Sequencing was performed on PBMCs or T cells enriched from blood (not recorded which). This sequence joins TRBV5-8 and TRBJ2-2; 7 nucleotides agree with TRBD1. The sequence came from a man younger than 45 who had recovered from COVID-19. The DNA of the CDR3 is TGTGCCAGCAGCACTCGTACAGGGGCCGCGAACACCGGGGAGCTGTTTTTT. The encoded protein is CASSTRTGAANTGELFF.